These 27 T cell receptor beta chains share one sample of origin, sequenced in a study of T cells in narcolepsy. The data were produced by immunoSEQ multiplex PCR, yet TCRdb's version contains in-frame clones alone and is incomplete. The sample lists tens of thousands of clones; about four fifths were seen once. The sequenced material came from CD45RA- memory CD4+ T cells from PBMCs. The receptors originated from a human donor with narcolepsy.

The genes are TRBV25-1 and TRBJ2-5, with 7 bases aligning to TRBD1. Unmatched junction bases numbered 6, after V lost 0 bases and J lost 5 bases. Germline V lookup: CDR1 MGHDK, CDR2 SYGVNS. This CDR3 region has 15 residues. The CDR3 nucleotides read TGTGCCAGCAGTGAATATAATGACAGGGAGGAGACCCAGTACTTC. Translating it yields CASSEYNDREETQYF. The whole variable domain, remainder taken from reference TRBV25-1 and TRBJ2-5, is EADIYQTPRYLVIGTGKKITLECSQTMGHDKMYWYQQDPGMELHLIHYSYGVNSTEKGDLSSESTVSRIRTEHFPLTLESARPSHTSQYLCASSEYNDREETQYFGPGTRLLVL.

This chain uses TRBV4-3 with TRBJ1-5; D is possibly TRBD1 (5 bases). From germline, CDR1 is LGHNA and CDR2 YSLEER. With 1 base removed from V and 3 bases from J, the gap between germline ends came to 10 bases. The CDR3 has 15 amino acids. CDR3 in amino acids: CASSQGDLTNQPQHF. The CDR3 nucleotides are TGCGCCAGCAGCCAAGGGGACCTAACCAATCAGCCCCAGCATTTT.

The V gene is TRBV14, the J gene TRBJ2-3; no definite D call. This CDR3 is built from 12 residues. Germline CDR1 and CDR2: SGHDN and FVKESK. V was pared by 0 bases and J by 7 bases, with 5 bases between. CDR3 region: CASSQELNTQYF. The CDR3 DNA sequence: TGTGCCAGCAGCCAAGAGTTGAATACGCAGTATTTT.

The CDR3 DNA sequence: TGTGCCAGCAGTCGGACAGATGAAAAACTGTTTTTT. It is translated as CASSRTDEKLFF. This chain uses TRBV2 with TRBJ1-4, with D possibly being TRBD1 (6 bases). V was pared by 5 bases and J by 6 bases, with 7 bases between. The germline gives CDR1 SNHLY, CDR2 FYNNEI. The CDR3 is made up of 12 amino acids.

The gene calls are TRBV4-2 and TRBJ2-7; no firm D call. This CDR3 comprises 13 residues. The V gene lost 3 bases and the J gene lost 3 bases, with 9 bases spanning the gap. Germline CDR1 is LGHNA and CDR2 is YNFKEQ. The CDR3 region is CASSQDLVYEQYF. The CDR3 DNA reads as TGTGCCAGCAGCCAGGATCTGGTCTACGAGCAGTACTTC.

J is TRBJ1-6 and V is TRBV2; D not resolved. CDR1 is SNHLY, CDR2 FYNNEI, per germline. The CDR3 covers 12 residues. V gave up 1 base and J gave up 8 bases, with 3 bases separating them. The CDR3 region has the DNA TGTGCCAGCAGTGAAGATCATTCACCCCTCCACTTT. Translated, it gives CASSEDHSPLHF. Full variable domain (outside the CDR3, taken from reference TRBV2 and TRBJ1-6): EPEVTQTPSHQVTQMGQEVILRCVPISNHLYFYWYRQILGQKVEFLVSFYNNEISEKSEIFDDQFSVERPDGSNFTLKIRSTKLEDSAMYFCASSEDHSPLHFGNGTRLTVT.

The chain links TRBV19 to TRBJ1-2; D unclear. The CDR3 loop spans 13 amino acids. V was cut by 6 bases and J by 4 bases, with 12 bases left in between. The germline gives CDR1 LNHDA, CDR2 SQIVND (reference sequence). The CDR3 here is CASRDEGSYGYTF. The DNA of the CDR3 is TGTGCCAGTAGGGACGAAGGGAGCTATGGCTACACCTTC.

CDR3 in DNA: TGTGCCAGCAGTCTGAAGCCAACAGGGGGCACTGAAGCTTTCTTT. Residues: CASSLKPTGGTEAFF. The V call is TRBV27, the J call TRBJ1-1; 8 nucleotides align to TRBD1. The CDR3 totals 15 residues. Per the germline V gene, CDR1 is MNHEY and CDR2 is SMNVEV (reference sequence). V was pared by 5 bases and J by 4 bases, with 9 bases of the junction left unmatched.

V usage is TRBV2 and J usage is TRBJ2-1; tentatively, D is TRBD2 (5 bases). The CDR3 sequence is 13 residues long. With 6 bases removed from V and 4 bases from J, the gap between germline ends came to 10 bases. CDR1 and CDR2 (germline): SNHLY, FYNNEI. The CDR3 spells CASSKAEYNEQFF. The CDR3 bases are TGTGCCAGCAGCAAAGCGGAGTACAATGAGCAGTTCTTC.

The CDR3 is CASSLIPDNEQFF. The CDR3 region has the DNA TGTGCCAGCAGCTTAATCCCTGACAATGAGCAGTTCTTC. The V gene is TRBV7-3, the J gene TRBJ2-1; D unresolved. The CDR3 covers 13 residues. Per the germline V gene, CDR1 is SGHTA and CDR2 is FQGTGA. Trimming removed 1 base from V and 5 bases from J, with 6 bases in between. The full variable domain, completed using reference TRBV7-3 and TRBJ2-1, is GAGVSQTPSNKVTEKGKYVELRCDPISGHTALYWYRQSLGQGPEFLIYFQGTGAADDSGLPNDRFFAVRPEGSVSTLKIQRTERGDSAVYLCASSLIPDNEQFFGPGTRLTVL.

This rearrangement joins TRBV6-1 to TRBJ1-2; D is possibly TRBD1 (6 bases). CDR3 length equals 15 residues. Trimming pared 6 bases from V and 6 bases from J, leaving 20 bases between. CDR1 is MNHNS and CDR2 is SASEGT in the germline V gene. CDR3 region: CASSAGRGARHGYTF. CDR3 DNA sequence: TGTGCCAGCAGCGCGGGACGGGGGGCGCGGCATGGCTACACCTTC.

The chain couples TRBV2 to TRBJ2-7, with 9 nucleotides matching TRBD2. Germline V gene data show CDR1 as SNHLY and CDR2 as FYNNEI. CDR3 length equals 15 residues. Trimming at V came to 8 bases and at J to 10 bases, leaving 18 bases not matched to a gene. CDR3 loop: CASGPSGAIQEAQYF. Here the CDR3 DNA reads TGTGCCAGCGGCCCTAGCGGGGCGATCCAAGAGGCCCAGTACTTC.

The V call is TRBV6-6, the J call TRBJ2-2, with D perhaps being TRBD1 or TRBD2 (5 bases each). This CDR3 spans 15 amino acids. The V and J ends lost 5 bases and 6 bases respectively, with 16 bases between them. Germline V gives CDR1 MNHNY, CDR2 SVGAGI (reference sequence). CDR3 protein: CASSLGTPGPGELFF. The DNA of the CDR3 is TGTGCCAGCAGTCTCGGGACGCCCGGCCCCGGGGAGCTGTTTTTT.

On this clone: In the same sample, other DNA sequences code for this CDR3. The rearrangement joins TRBV18 to TRBJ2-7, with D hard to call. This CDR3 region has 12 residues. The germline V and J ends were trimmed by 3 bases and 0 bases, with 3 bases remaining between them. The germline gives CDR1 KGHSH, CDR2 LQKENI. The CDR3 bases are TGTGCCAGCTCACCGAGCTCCTACGAGCAGTACTTC. Translated: CASSPSSYEQYF.

As to this clone: Other DNA sequences in this sample translate to the same CDR3. The chain uses TRBV7-9 and TRBJ2-3; D is perhaps TRBD2 (5 bases). There are 13 residues in the CDR3. Germline V CDR1 and CDR2: SEHNR, FQNEAQ (reference sequence). Trimming cost V 0 bases and J 5 bases, with 6 bases left between them. DNA for the CDR3: TGTGCCAGCAGCTTAGCAGGAGGAGATACGCAGTATTTT. Amino acid sequence: CASSLAGGDTQYF. The complete variable domain, with remaining parts taken from reference TRBV7-9 and TRBJ2-3, reads DTGVSQNPRHKITKRGQNVTFRCDPISEHNRLYWYRQTLGQGPEFLTYFQNEAQLEKSRLLSDRFSAERPKGSFSTLEIQRTEQGDSAMYLCASSLAGGDTQYFGPGTRLTVL.

There are a few counts of this clone. The gene calls are TRBV19 and TRBJ1-5; TRBD1 aligns across 8 bases. CDR1 and CDR2 (germline): LNHDA, SQIVND (reference sequence). This CDR3 has 14 residues. Germline trimming cut 3 bases from V and 5 bases from J; bases unmatched to any gene: 3. CDR3 in DNA: TGTGCCAGTAGTATCGGGACAGGAGATCAGCCCCAGCATTTT. Protein: CASSIGTGDQPQHF.

This clone came up a few times. The V gene is TRBV7-3, the J gene TRBJ2-2; D is unclear. The CDR3 contains 12 residues. The V end lost 5 bases, the J end lost 7 bases, and 8 bases lay between the germline ends. CDR1 is SGHTA, CDR2 FQGTGA, per germline. The CDR3 is CASSALNGELFF. CDR3 sequence (DNA): TGTGCCAGCAGCGCCCTGAACGGGGAGCTGTTTTTT.

This clone was detected only once. The V and J genes are TRBV28 and TRBJ2-2; D is unclear. Germline CDR1 MDHEN, CDR2 SYDVKM. The germline V and J ends were trimmed by 3 bases and 3 bases, with 2 bases remaining between them. This CDR3 comprises 12 residues. The CDR3 sequence is CASSLYTGELFF. The CDR3 coding sequence is TGTGCCAGCAGTTTGTACACCGGGGAGCTGTTTTTT.

J is TRBJ1-4 and V is TRBV11-3; 8 positions match TRBD1. The germline CDR1 and CDR2 sequences are SGHNT and YENEEA. This CDR3 has 15 residues. Losses at the gene ends were 3 bases for V and 5 bases for J; bases not matched to a gene: 5. The CDR3 loop is CASSFGQGPNEKLFF. The DNA for the CDR3 is TGTGCCAGCAGCTTTGGACAGGGACCAAATGAAAAACTGTTTTTT.

The chain couples TRBV6-5 to TRBJ1-5; D unresolved. The CDR3 consists of 13 residues. In germline, CDR1 is MNHEY, CDR2 SVGAGI. V lost 0 bases and J 6 bases, leaving 6 bases between the germline ends. CDR3 in amino acids: CASSYSKSQPQHF. DNA for the CDR3: TGTGCCAGCAGTTACTCGAAGAGTCAGCCCCAGCATTTT.

This chain connects TRBV2 to TRBJ2-1; TRBD2 agrees at 11 bases. Trimming at V came to 7 bases and at J to 0 bases, leaving 14 bases not matched to a gene. Looked up from germline, CDR1 is SNHLY and CDR2 is FYNNEI. This CDR3 is 19 amino acids long. CDR3: CASTRRNSGGAGSYNEQFF. The CDR3 DNA follows: TGTGCCAGCACGCGTCGGAATAGCGGGGGGGCCGGCTCCTACAATGAGCAGTTCTTC.

The chain joins TRBV7-2 to TRBJ1-1; D gene uncertain. CDR1 and CDR2 from the germline V gene are SGHTA and FQGNSA. CDR3 length equals 15 residues. V gave up 2 bases and J gave up 0 bases, with 10 bases separating them. This CDR3 is CASSLRPGLNTEAFF. Written as DNA, the CDR3 is TGTGCCAGCAGCTTACGTCCGGGATTGAACACTGAAGCTTTCTTT.

This chain joins TRBV7-2 and TRBJ2-7, with a tentative D call TRBD1 (5 bases). The V gene lost 0 bases and the J gene lost 1 base, with 19 bases spanning the gap. CDR3 length: 18 residues. Germline CDR1 and CDR2: SGHTA and FQGNSA. CDR3 DNA sequence: TGTGCCAGCAGCTTAGCTGCTTGGGGCTCCCCCCGGTCCTACGAGCAGTACTTC. Amino acids: CASSLAAWGSPRSYEQYF.

The chain is built from TRBV7-9 and TRBJ1-1; possible D gene TRBD1, 6 bases. The CDR3 is made up of 13 amino acids. Deletions cut 1 base from V and 4 bases from J, with 7 bases between. The V gene's germline CDR1 is SEHNR and CDR2 FQNEAQ (reference sequence). Here the CDR3 DNA reads TGTGCCAGCAGCTTAGAACAGGGCACTGAAGCTTTCTTT. Protein: CASSLEQGTEAFF.

The V gene is TRBV6-5, the J gene TRBJ2-1; TRBD2 might be the D (5 bases). CDR1 is MNHEY, CDR2 SVGAGI, per germline. This CDR3 has 13 amino acids. Trimming cost V 7 bases and J 12 bases, with 19 bases left between them. Here the CDR3 DNA reads TGTGCCAGCACCGACCCGAGGGATTTGAGGCAGTTCTTC. Protein product: CASTDPRDLRQFF.

This clone came up a few times. This chain's CDR3 is CASTLVSNQPQHF. The CDR3 DNA reads as TGTGCCAGCACTTTAGTTAGCAATCAGCCCCAGCATTTT. The gene calls are TRBV6-1 and TRBJ1-5; D unresolved. This CDR3 is 13 amino acids long. Per the germline V gene, CDR1 is MNHNS and CDR2 is SASEGT. Trimming cost V 7 bases and J 0 bases, with 7 bases left between them.

The rearrangement joins TRBV9 to TRBJ2-1; D remains unclear. Trimming removed 3 bases at V and 5 bases at J, with 15 bases between. The CDR3 is made up of 15 amino acids. CDR1 is SGDLS, CDR2 YYNGEE, per germline. CDR3 in DNA: TGTGCCAGCAGCGCTCACCCGGGCCTGAACAATGAGCAGTTCTTC. Protein sequence: CASSAHPGLNNEQFF.